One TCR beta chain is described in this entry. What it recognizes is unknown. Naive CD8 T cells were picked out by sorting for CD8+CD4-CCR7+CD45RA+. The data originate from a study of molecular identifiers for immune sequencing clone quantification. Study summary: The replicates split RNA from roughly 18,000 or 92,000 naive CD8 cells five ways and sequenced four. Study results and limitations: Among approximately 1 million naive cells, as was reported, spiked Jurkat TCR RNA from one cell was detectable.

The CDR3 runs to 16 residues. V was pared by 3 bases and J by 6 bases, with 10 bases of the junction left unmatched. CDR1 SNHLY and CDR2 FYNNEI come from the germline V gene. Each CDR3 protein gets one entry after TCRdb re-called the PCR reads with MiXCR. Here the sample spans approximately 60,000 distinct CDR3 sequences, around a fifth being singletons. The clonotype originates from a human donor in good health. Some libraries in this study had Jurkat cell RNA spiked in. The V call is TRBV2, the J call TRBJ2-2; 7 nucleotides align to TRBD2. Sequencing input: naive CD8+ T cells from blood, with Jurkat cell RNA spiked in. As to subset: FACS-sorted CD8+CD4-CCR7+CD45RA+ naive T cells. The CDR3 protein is CASSDTGGRWAGELFF. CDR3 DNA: TGTGCCAGCAGTGATACGGGAGGCAGGTGGGCCGGGGAGCTGTTTTTT.